The clone carrying this T cell receptor beta chain has at least ten counts. Its antigen is unidentified. This same CDR3 is encoded by further DNA sequences in the sample. Isolated RNA was reverse transcribed in full, so expressed TCRB transcripts were sequenced. The data were produced by immunoSEQ multiplex PCR, yet TCRdb's version contains in-frame clones alone and is incomplete. The sample holds a few hundred thousand clones, over 8.5% seen once. These data come from a study of beta chain features in type 1 diabetes. The study's findings and limits: Relative to healthy donors, patients appeared to have naive, central memory and Treg TCRB repertoires that were more similar. Shorter TCRB CDR3s, moderately but significantly so, marked every one of the four CD4+ subsets in Type 1 diabetes patients.

The CDR3 runs 13 residues. V was pared by 2 bases and J by 7 bases, with 9 bases between. Germline assignment: CDR1 SGHTA and CDR2 FQGNSA. Sequencing was done on a sample of central memory CD4+ T cells from blood. The source of this sequence is a man aged 25 to 40 with type 1 diabetes. V and J are TRBV7-2 and TRBJ1-5; D gene uncertain. CDR3 coding DNA: TGTGCCAGCAGCTTATGGAAGGACCAGCCCCAGCATTTT. Its protein product is CASSLWKDQPQHF.